This TCR beta chain appears in the sequencing data of a study of blood T cell repertoires in COVID-19. Study-level background: From the United States, Italy and Spain came samples of acute and convalescent COVID-19.

The germline CDR1 and CDR2 sequences are SGDLS and YYNGEE. The CDR3 runs 16 residues. The V segment lost 4 bases and the J segment 3 bases; nucleotides outside the gene matches: 5. Sequencing used immunoSEQ multiplex PCR; TCRdb keeps in-frame clones, though not all of them. The data contain roughly 160,000 clones, around nine tenths of them seen just once; the ten biggest clones take up roughly 0.57%. The genes are TRBV9 and TRBJ1-6; 9 bases align to TRBD1. The material sequenced was peripheral blood. This clonotype was sampled from a man aged 55 to 70 with COVID-19, enrolled during active disease. The CDR3 DNA is TGTGCCAGCAGCCGGGACAGGGCCTACTATAATTCACCCCTCCACTTT. Its protein product is CASSRDRAYYNSPLHF. The variable domain in full, completed from reference TRBV9 and TRBJ1-6, reads DSGVTQTPKHLITATGQRVTLRCSPRSGDLSVYWYQQSLDQGLQFLIQYYNGEERAKGNILERFSAQQFPDLHSELNLSSLELGDSALYFCASSRDRAYYNSPLHFGNGTRLTVT.